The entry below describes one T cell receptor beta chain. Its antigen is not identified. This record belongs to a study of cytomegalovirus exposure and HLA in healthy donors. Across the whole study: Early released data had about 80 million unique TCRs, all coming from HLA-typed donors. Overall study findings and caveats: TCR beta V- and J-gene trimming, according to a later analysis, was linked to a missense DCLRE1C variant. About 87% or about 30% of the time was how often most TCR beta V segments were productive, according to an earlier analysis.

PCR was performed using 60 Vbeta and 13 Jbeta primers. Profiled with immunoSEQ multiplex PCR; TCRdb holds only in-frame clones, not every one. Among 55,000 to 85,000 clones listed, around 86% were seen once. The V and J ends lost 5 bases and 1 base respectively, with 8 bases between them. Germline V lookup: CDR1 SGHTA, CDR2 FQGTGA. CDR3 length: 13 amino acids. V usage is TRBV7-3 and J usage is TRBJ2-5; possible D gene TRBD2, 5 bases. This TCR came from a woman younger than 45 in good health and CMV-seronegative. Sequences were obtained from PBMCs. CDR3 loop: CASSPGIQETQYF. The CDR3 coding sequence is TGTGCCAGCAGCCCGGGAATCCAAGAGACCCAGTACTTC.